The clone carrying this T cell receptor (beta chain) came up a few times. The antigen remains undetermined. This sample was taken from a study of cytomegalovirus exposure and HLA in healthy donors. Study details: Unique TCRs numbering some 77 million, obtained from HLA-typed donors, made up an early data release.

Study findings and constraints: The classifier reportedly diagnosed cytomegalovirus status with high sensitivity and specificity. In a later analysis, across HLA loci, associated TCR counts were highest for DRB1, lowest for HLA-C. One later analysis reportedly identified an Asian-associated ancestry cluster that showed fewer N-insertions than the approximately 700-donor mean.

Germline CDR1 reads SGHDT; CDR2 reads YYEEEE. The V segment lost 2 bases and the J segment 4 bases; nucleotides outside the gene matches: 6. CDR3 length equals 14 residues. Both 60 Vbeta primers and 13 Jbeta primers went into the PCR. Sequenced by immunoSEQ multiplex PCR; TCRdb stores in-frame clones only, minus some. The sample lists roughly 150,000 clones; 60% to 80% were seen once. The chain has TRBV5-6 and TRBJ2-7; 7 bases are shared with TRBD1. This TCR came from a male donor in good health and CMV-seronegative. Sequencing was carried out using PBMCs. In nucleotides, the CDR3 is TGTGCCAGCAGCTTTGGACAGGACCCATACGAGCAGTACTTC. Its protein product is CASSFGQDPYEQYF.